A selection of T cell receptor beta chains follows, all from one sample in a study of OX40 agonist ivuxolimab in advanced cancers. Profiling relied on immunoSEQ multiplex PCR, and the TCRdb table lists in-frame clones only, not all of them. This sample has roughly 25,000 clones, with roughly 85% found just once. The material sequenced was CD4+ or CD8+ T cells sorted from blood, taken in a trial of the OX40 agonist ivuxolimab. The receptors originated from an adult with an advanced solid tumor such as melanoma, head and neck, liver or kidney cancer. Each CDR3 is given with its conserved first and last residue. A clone size is listed for some rows: how often the clone was seen (once, few, many), or a class if it is expanded.

size,V,length,CDR3
-,TRBV5-1,11,CASRQGQESFF
few,TRBV15,11,CATSWAGGYTF
-,TRBV5-5,12,CASSETDYEQYF
-,TRBV5-4,17,CASSLGVEGHYSYEQYF
once,TRBV4-1,16,CASSPTTPHPPYEQYF
-,TRBV9,15,CASSPSGGGSYEQYF
-,TRBV7-5,13,CASSSTPGETQYF
-,TRBV4-2,15,CASSQDRDNWDTQYF
once,TRBV30,15,CAWSLQGTGANVLTF
-,TRBV6-6,15,CASSYSDPGSGELFF
-,TRBV27,14,CASSLGSGADTQYF
-,TRBV7-6,18,CASSLELAGGRSTDTQYF
-,TRBV5-4,15,CASSQTGAVIYEQYF
-,TRBV10-3,14,CAIKGAGRRNEQFF
-,TRBV28,16,CASSFDGTGGGETQYF
-,TRBV28,14,CASSSIGGVQPQHF
-,TRBV6-6,16,CASSSLIYGQNTEAFF
-,TRBV28,15,CASSPTGGAGNTIYF
-,TRBV7-2,12,CASWGSYNEQFF
once,TRBV4-2,20,CASSQELFGQLIATNEKLFF
-,TRBV7-6,18,CASSPSWVAGGPVGELFF
-,TRBV27,15,CASSLRGYGPYEQYF
once,TRBV29-1,10,CSVEVDTQYF
-,TRBV7-6,16,CASRARAGGLADTQYF
once,TRBV2,15,CASSELTGLQETQYF
-,TRBV18,15,CASSPRDRSQETQYF
-,TRBV4-1,15,CASSQGAGTSYEQYF
-,TRBV23-1,17,CASRPHRGLGNPAEAFF
-,TRBV4-1,15,CASSQVLAGADTQYF
-,TRBV6-1,15,CASSENKGVPGELFF
-,TRBV27,15,CVSRPGHTENQPQHF
-,TRBV6-1,15,CASSEGTGGYNEQFF
-,TRBV7-6,15,CASSLTSGEGETQYF
-,TRBV28,15,CASSSQVATNEKLFF
-,TRBV27,16,CASTPEGQGFPGELFF
once,TRBV9,17,CASSAPGEAAGTDTQYF
-,TRBV6-6,16,CASSFPQGGPNYGYTF
-,TRBV6-1,14,CASSPGVQGAIQYF
-,TRBV27,15,CASSPGRGIWNIQYF
-,TRBV2,13,CASAIASGGEQYF
once,TRBV9,17,CASSDGLRQVANYGYTF
-,TRBV27,15,CASSPVGQGAYGYTF
-,TRBV4-3,17,CASSQSSQGIWSGELFF
-,TRBV20-1,8,CSANEQYF
-,TRBV6-6,13,CASSSTGGLGYTF
-,TRBV28,15,CASSPIGAPQETQYF
-,TRBV19,16,CASSIYSFSQTDTQYF
-,TRBV19,14,CASSIPYSNQPQHF
-,TRBV29-1,10,CSVDLAEAFF
-,TRBV7-9,15,CASSPPSGGRETQYF